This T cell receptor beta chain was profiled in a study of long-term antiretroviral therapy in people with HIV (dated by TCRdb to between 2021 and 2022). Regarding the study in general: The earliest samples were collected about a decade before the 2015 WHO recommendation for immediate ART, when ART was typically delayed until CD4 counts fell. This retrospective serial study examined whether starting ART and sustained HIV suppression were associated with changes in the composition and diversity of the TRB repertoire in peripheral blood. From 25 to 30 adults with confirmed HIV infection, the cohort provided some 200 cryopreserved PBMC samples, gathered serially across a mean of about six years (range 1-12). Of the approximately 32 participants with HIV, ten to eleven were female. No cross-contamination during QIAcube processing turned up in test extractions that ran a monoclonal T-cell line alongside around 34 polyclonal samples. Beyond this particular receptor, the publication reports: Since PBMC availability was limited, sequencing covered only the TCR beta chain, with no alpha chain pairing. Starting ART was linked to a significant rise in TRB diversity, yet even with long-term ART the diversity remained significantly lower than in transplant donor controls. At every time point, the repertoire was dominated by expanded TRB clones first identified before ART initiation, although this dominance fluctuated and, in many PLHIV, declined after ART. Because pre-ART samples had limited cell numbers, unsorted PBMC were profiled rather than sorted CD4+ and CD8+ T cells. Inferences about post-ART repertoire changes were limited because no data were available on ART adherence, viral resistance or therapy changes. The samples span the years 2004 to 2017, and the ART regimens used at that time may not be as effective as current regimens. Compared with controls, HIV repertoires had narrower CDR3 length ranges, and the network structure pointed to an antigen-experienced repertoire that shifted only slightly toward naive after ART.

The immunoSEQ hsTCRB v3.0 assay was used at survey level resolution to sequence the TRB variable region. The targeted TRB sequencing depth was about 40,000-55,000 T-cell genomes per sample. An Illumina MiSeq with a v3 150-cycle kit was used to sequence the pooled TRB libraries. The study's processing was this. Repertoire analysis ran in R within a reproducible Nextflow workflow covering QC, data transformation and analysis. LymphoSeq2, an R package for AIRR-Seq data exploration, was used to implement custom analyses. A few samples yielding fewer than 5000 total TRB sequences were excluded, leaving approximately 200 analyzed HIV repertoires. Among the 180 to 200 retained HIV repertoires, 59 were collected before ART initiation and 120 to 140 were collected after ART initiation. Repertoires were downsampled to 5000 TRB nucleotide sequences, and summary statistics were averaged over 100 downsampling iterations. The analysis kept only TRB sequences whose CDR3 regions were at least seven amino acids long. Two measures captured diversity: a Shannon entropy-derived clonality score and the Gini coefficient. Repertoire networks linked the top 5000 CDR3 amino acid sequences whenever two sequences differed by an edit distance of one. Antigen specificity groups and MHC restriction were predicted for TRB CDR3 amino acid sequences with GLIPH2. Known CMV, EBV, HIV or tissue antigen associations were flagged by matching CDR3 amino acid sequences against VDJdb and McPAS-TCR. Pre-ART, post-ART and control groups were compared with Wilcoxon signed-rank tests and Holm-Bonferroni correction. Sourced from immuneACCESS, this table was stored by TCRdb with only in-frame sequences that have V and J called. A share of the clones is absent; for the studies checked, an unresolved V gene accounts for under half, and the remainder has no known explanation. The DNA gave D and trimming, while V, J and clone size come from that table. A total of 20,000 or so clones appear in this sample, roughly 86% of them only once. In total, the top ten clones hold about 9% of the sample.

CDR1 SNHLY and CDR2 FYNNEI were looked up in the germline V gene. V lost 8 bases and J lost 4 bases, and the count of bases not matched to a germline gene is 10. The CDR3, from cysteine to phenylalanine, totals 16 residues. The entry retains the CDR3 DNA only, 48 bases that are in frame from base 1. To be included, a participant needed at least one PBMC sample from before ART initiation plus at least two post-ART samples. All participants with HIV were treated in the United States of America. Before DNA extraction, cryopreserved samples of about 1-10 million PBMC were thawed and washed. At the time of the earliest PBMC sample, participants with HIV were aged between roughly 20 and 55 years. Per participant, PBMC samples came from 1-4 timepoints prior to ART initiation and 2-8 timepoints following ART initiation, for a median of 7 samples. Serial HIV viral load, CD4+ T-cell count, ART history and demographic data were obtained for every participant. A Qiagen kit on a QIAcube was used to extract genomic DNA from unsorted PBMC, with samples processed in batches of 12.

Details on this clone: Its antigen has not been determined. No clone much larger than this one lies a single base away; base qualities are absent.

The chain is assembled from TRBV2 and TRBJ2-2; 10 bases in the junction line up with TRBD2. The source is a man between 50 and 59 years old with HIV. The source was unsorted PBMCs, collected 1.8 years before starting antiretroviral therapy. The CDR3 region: CASRPLAGVLTGELFF. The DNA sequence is TGTGCCAGCCGCCCCCTAGCGGGAGTGCTCACCGGGGAGCTGTTTTTT.